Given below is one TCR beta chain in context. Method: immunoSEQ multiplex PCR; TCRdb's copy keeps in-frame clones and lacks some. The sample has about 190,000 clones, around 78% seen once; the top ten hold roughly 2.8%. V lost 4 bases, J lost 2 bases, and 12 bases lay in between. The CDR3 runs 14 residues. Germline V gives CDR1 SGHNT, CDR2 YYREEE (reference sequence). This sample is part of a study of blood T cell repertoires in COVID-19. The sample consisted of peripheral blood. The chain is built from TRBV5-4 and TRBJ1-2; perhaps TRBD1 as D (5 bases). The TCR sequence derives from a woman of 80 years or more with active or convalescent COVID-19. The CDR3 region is CASSPLRGNYGYTF. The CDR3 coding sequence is TGTGCCAGCAGCCCTTTAAGGGGAAACTATGGCTACACCTTC.